Below, one TCR beta chain is given with its context. Its antigen is not known. Vbeta (60) and Jbeta (13) primers were used in the PCR. TCRdb's table, derived via immunoSEQ multiplex PCR, lists solely in-frame clones and lacks some. This table holds roughly 120,000 clones, about 74% found once. V gave up 4 bases and J gave up 9 bases; unmatched junction bases: 4. The V gene's germline CDR1 is SNHLY and CDR2 FYNNEI. The CDR3 extends over 13 amino acids. The data originate from a study of cytomegalovirus exposure and HLA in healthy donors. Study in general: Early released data comprised 80 million or so unique TCRs from HLA-typed donors.

Broader study findings: In vitro experiments confirmed that three CMV-associated chains were specific for CMV antigens. Likely technical artifact: a cluster of highly shared sequence variants.

The V call is TRBV2, the J call TRBJ1-3; TRBD1 aligns across 9 bases. Sequencing input: PBMCs. The clonotype was recovered from a man younger than 40 in good health and CMV-seropositive. This CDR3 is CASSGDRVGTIYF. In DNA form, the CDR3 reads TGTGCCAGCAGTGGGGACAGGGTGGGCACCATATATTTT.